Described below is a single T cell receptor (beta chain) sequence and its context. This table comes from immunoSEQ multiplex PCR, and its TCRdb copy is limited to in-frame clones, with some not included. The data contain about 43,000 clones, about 80% of them singletons. These data originate in a study of PD-L1 blockade in urothelial cancer. As for time point: peripheral blood 6 weeks after treatment start. The germline gives CDR1 LNHNV, CDR2 YYDKDF (reference sequence). V was shortened by 0 bases and J by 2 bases, with 11 bases between the two germline ends. This CDR3 contains 15 residues. The chain uses TRBV15 and TRBJ2-7, with D hard to call. This receptor was taken from a man aged 55-75 years with urothelial cancer. The input for sequencing was PBMCs, taken around atezolizumab (anti-PD-L1) treatment. The CDR3: CATSRDFAGTYEQYF. As DNA, the CDR3 is TGTGCCACCAGCAGAGATTTCGCAGGCACCTACGAGCAGTACTTC. The full variable domain, in which reference TRBV15 and TRBJ2-7 provide the parts outside the CDR3, is DAMVIQNPRYQVTQFGKPVTLSCSQTLNHNVMYWYQQKSSQAPKLLFHYYDKDFNNEADTPDNFQSRRPNTSFCFLDIRSPGLGDTAMYLCATSRDFAGTYEQYFGPGTRLTVT.